These 9 T cell receptor beta chains were sequenced from one sample in a study of shared clonotypes between healthy human individuals. Only in-frame clones appear in the TCRdb table, and some are missing; sequencing was by immunoSEQ multiplex PCR. The sample lists 530,000 or so clones; around 79% were seen once. Source material: PBMCs. These receptors were collected from a woman in her 40s in good health. Some clones in this sample may be carry-over from other donors' samples.

This clone was observed a few times. The chain links TRBV19 to TRBJ1-5; D is unresolved. Deletions cut 6 bases from V and 2 bases from J, with 14 bases between. Germline V CDR1 and CDR2: LNHDA, SQIVND (reference sequence). This CDR3 comprises 15 residues. The CDR3 bases are TGTGCCAGTAGCCAAGTTTGGTCGGGCAATCAGCCCCAGCATTTT. It codes for CASSQVWSGNQPQHF.

This clone occurred a few times. The rearrangement uses TRBV6-6 and TRBJ1-1, with no clear D. Germline V gives CDR1 MNHNY, CDR2 SVGAGI (reference sequence). V lost 6 bases to trimming and J lost 3 bases, with 5 bases between them. The CDR3 has 11 amino acids. The CDR3 here is CASSLYTEAFF. The CDR3 bases are TGTGCCAGCAGCCTATACACTGAAGCTTTCTTT.

This sequence joins TRBV7-2 and TRBJ1-5; no definite D call. V was shortened by 2 bases and J by 5 bases, with 10 bases between the two germline ends. Germline CDR1 SGHTA, CDR2 FQGNSA. The CDR3 extends over 14 amino acids. CDR3 DNA: TGTGCCAGCAGCTTAAGCACGGGCTATCAGCCCCAGCATTTT. This encodes CASSLSTGYQPQHF.

The chain links TRBV13 to TRBJ2-5, with TRBD2 as a possible D gene (5 bases). Trimming took off 5 bases at V and 5 bases at J, with 18 bases between the two ends. This CDR3 contains 15 residues. Germline V gene data show CDR1 as PRHDT and CDR2 as FYEKMQ (reference sequence). The CDR3 nucleotides read TGTGCCAGCAGCCCATGGACGTCTAGAGGGGAGACCCAGTACTTC. This codes for CASSPWTSRGETQYF. The whole variable domain, remainder taken from reference TRBV13 and TRBJ2-5, is AAGVIQSPRHLIKEKRETATLKCYPIPRHDTVYWYQQGPGQDPQFLISFYEKMQSDKGSIPDRFSAQQFSDYHSELNMSSLELGDSALYFCASSPWTSRGETQYFGPGTRLLVL.

The chain links TRBV27 to TRBJ1-2, with a possible D match to TRBD1 (6 bases). The V and J ends lost 6 bases and 6 bases respectively, with 14 bases between them. Germline lookup yields CDR1 MNHEY and CDR2 SMNVEV (reference sequence). The CDR3 runs to 13 residues. The CDR3 DNA sequence: TGTGCCAGCAGAAACGGACAGTCCGATGGCTACACCTTC. This sequence encodes CASRNGQSDGYTF.

V usage is TRBV2 and J usage is TRBJ2-2; D gene ambiguous. CDR3 length: 13 residues. CDR1 and CDR2 (germline): SNHLY, FYNNEI. V gave up 8 bases and J gave up 1 base, with 8 bases separating them. The CDR3 DNA is TGTGCCAGCGGGTCCGGGAACACCGGGGAGCTGTTTTTT. This encodes CASGSGNTGELFF.

The genes are TRBV6-6 and TRBJ1-1; D gene ambiguous. The germline V and J ends were trimmed by 2 bases and 4 bases, with 8 bases remaining between them. The germline V gene has CDR1 MNHNY and CDR2 SVGAGI (reference sequence). This CDR3 is 13 amino acids long. The CDR3 loop reads CASSYRKGTEAFF. DNA of the CDR3: TGTGCCAGCAGTTACCGAAAGGGCACTGAAGCTTTCTTT.

A single count supports this clone. V usage is TRBV5-4 and J usage is TRBJ2-2, with 7 positions matching TRBD2. The V gene end was trimmed by 4 bases and the J gene end by 6 bases; junction bases not matched to a gene: 6. Germline V gene data show CDR1 as SGHNT and CDR2 as YYREEE (reference sequence). This CDR3 region has 14 residues. This chain's CDR3 is CASSLSRGAGELFF. The DNA for the CDR3 is TGTGCCAGCAGCCTCTCTCGGGGGGCCGGGGAGCTGTTTTTT.

The chain joins TRBV25-1 to TRBJ1-2; TRBD1 might be the D (5 bases). The CDR3 covers 14 residues. Germline values: CDR1 MGHDK, CDR2 SYGVNS. The V end lost 4 bases, the J end lost 1 base, and 10 bases lay between the germline ends. CDR3 DNA: TGTGCCAGCAGTGGAGGGGCGCGTAACTATGGCTACACCTTC. Protein: CASSGGARNYGYTF.